Presented here are 27 T cell receptor beta chains from one specimen sequenced in a study of T cell repertoires and HLA-DP antigens. Antigens of these TCRs are unknown. Sequenced by immunoSEQ multiplex PCR; TCRdb stores in-frame clones only, minus some. The profile covers about 73,000 clones, with 80% appearing a single time and roughly 1.6% taken by the ten largest. Sequencing was performed on CD4+ T cells from PBMCs. These receptors all stem from a man between 60 and 75 years old in good health and CMV-seronegative.

The CDR3 sequence is CSVIETTGEQFF. The CDR3 DNA follows: TGCAGCGTGATAGAGACGACAGGGGAGCAGTTCTTC. This chain joins TRBV29-1 and TRBJ2-1, with 7 bases lining up with TRBD1. The J segment lost 10 bases and the V segment lost 6 bases, leaving 9 bases of the junction unmatched. Germline V lookup: CDR1 SQVTM, CDR2 ANQGSEA. CDR3 length equals 12 residues.

As to this clone: At the DNA level, this CDR3 is encoded by other sequences in the same sample as well. The rearrangement joins TRBV11-3 to TRBJ2-1; no clear D gene. In germline, CDR1 is SGHNT, CDR2 YENEEA. V lost 1 base to trimming and J lost 5 bases, with 6 bases between them. The CDR3 is 13 residues long. CDR3 residues: CASSLGRNNEQFF. In nucleotides, the CDR3 is TGTGCCAGCAGCTTAGGCCGAAACAATGAGCAGTTCTTC.

A few counts support this clone. Distinct nucleotide sequences in the sample also encode this CDR3. Written as DNA, the CDR3 is TGTGCCAGCTCACCAGGTCAGAATCAGCCCCAGCATTTT. Translating it yields CASSPGQNQPQHF. This chain uses TRBV18 with TRBJ1-5, with D unresolved. Germline V gene sequence: CDR1 KGHSH, CDR2 LQKENI. V shed 2 bases and J shed 4 bases, with 6 bases lying between them. The length of the CDR3 is 13 residues.

The chain has TRBV6-5 and TRBJ1-5; possibly TRBD1 for D (5 bases). Trimming took off 6 bases at V and 3 bases at J, with 12 bases between the two ends. The CDR3 sequence is 14 residues long. CDR1 is MNHEY, CDR2 SVGAGI, per germline. The CDR3 bases are TGTGCCAGCAGGGCGAGACAGTCCAATCAGCCCCAGCATTTT. It is translated as CASRARQSNQPQHF.

This clone was picked up a small number of times. The genes are TRBV6-4 and TRBJ2-3; 13 nucleotides align to TRBD2. Looked up from germline, CDR1 is MRHNA and CDR2 is SNTAGT. There are 19 residues in the CDR3. The V segment lost 3 bases and the J segment 1 base; nucleotides outside the gene matches: 10. The CDR3: CASSETSGRAFSRTDTQYF. DNA for the CDR3: TGTGCCAGCAGTGAAACTAGCGGGAGGGCCTTTAGTCGCACAGATACGCAGTATTTT.

The chain carries TRBV5-1 and TRBJ2-5; 11 positions match TRBD2. The germline V gene encodes CDR1 SGHRS and CDR2 YFSETQ. V dropped 2 bases and J dropped 4; count of bases not matched to a gene: 7. The CDR3 covers 16 residues. The CDR3 DNA follows: TGCGCCAGCAGCTTAGGGACTAGCGGATCGGGAGAGACCCAGTACTTC. Protein: CASSLGTSGSGETQYF.

A few counts support this clone. The J gene is TRBJ1-6, the V gene TRBV7-2, with D perhaps matching TRBD1 (5 bases). The V and J ends lost 5 bases and 7 bases respectively, with 18 bases between them. The germline V gene has CDR1 SGHTA and CDR2 FQGNSA. The CDR3 covers 16 residues. The CDR3 bases are TGTGCCAGCAGCCCCCGGGACGGCCCCAGCAATTCACCCCTCCACTTT. Translation gives CASSPRDGPSNSPLHF.

The rearrangement links TRBV15 to TRBJ1-5; D gene uncertain. Per germline, CDR1 LNHNV and CDR2 YYDKDF (reference sequence). Trimming took 3 bases from V and 3 from J, leaving 3 bases between them. The CDR3 length is 12 residues. The CDR3 reads CATSRVNQPQHF. The CDR3 DNA follows: TGTGCCACCAGCAGGGTCAATCAGCCCCAGCATTTT.

The chain is built from TRBV4-3 and TRBJ2-7; the D gene could be TRBD1 or TRBD2 (6 bases each). The germline gives CDR1 LGHNA, CDR2 YSLEER. Trimming cost V 1 base and J 5 bases, with 18 bases left between them. There are 16 residues in the CDR3. Here the CDR3 DNA reads TGCGCCAGCAGCCAAGGAGTAGGGGGTAGGGGGGACGAGCAGTACTTC. Translation: CASSQGVGGRGDEQYF.

V usage is TRBV5-1 and J usage is TRBJ1-2; perhaps TRBD1 as D (5 bases). Trimming pared 4 bases from V and 3 bases from J, leaving 13 bases between. CDR3 length: 14 residues. CDR1 and CDR2 (germline): SGHRS, YFSETQ. CDR3 sequence (DNA): TGCGCCAGCAGCCTGTCCGGGGCGGACTATGGCTACACCTTC. Translating it yields CASSLSGADYGYTF.

This clone was observed a single time. The chain is built from TRBV6-1 and TRBJ2-3, with D uncertain. Germline CDR1 is MNHNS and CDR2 is SASEGT. With 8 bases removed from V and 5 bases from J, the gap between germline ends came to 14 bases. The CDR3 extends over 13 amino acids. The DNA for the CDR3 is TGTGCCAGCCTCACGGTATGGGGAGATACGCAGTATTTT. Amino acids: CASLTVWGDTQYF.

This sequence joins TRBV2 and TRBJ2-3, with a possible D match to TRBD1 (5 bases). The CDR3 is made up of 14 amino acids. CDR1 is SNHLY and CDR2 is FYNNEI in the germline V gene. V lost 2 bases to trimming and J lost 8 bases, with 14 bases between them. This chain's CDR3 is CASSESGRGGTQYF. CDR3 bases: TGTGCCAGCAGTGAATCTGGTAGGGGTGGTACGCAGTATTTT.

V gene TRBV5-1 combines with J gene TRBJ1-1; 11 positions agree with TRBD1. The CDR3 loop spans 15 amino acids. CDR1 SGHRS and CDR2 YFSETQ come from the germline V gene. V dropped 0 bases and J dropped 4; count of bases not matched to a gene: 2. In DNA, the CDR3 is TGCGCCAGCAGCTTGGGGACAGGGGGCTTCACTGAAGCTTTCTTT. Its translation is CASSLGTGGFTEAFF. The complete variable domain, with remaining parts taken from reference TRBV5-1 and TRBJ1-1, reads KAGVTQTPRYLIKTRGQQVTLSCSPISGHRSVSWYQQTPGQGLQFLFEYFSETQRNKGNFPGRFSGRQFSNSRSEMNVSTLELGDSALYLCASSLGTGGFTEAFFGQGTRLTVV.

The rearrangement links TRBV11-3 to TRBJ2-1; D possibly matches TRBD1 or TRBD2 (6 bases each). Per the germline V gene, CDR1 is SGHNT and CDR2 is YENEEA. This CDR3 is 16 amino acids long. Trimming shortened V by 1 base and J by 7 bases, and 17 bases separated the two germline ends. The CDR3 sequence: CASSLGLTGDRNEQFF. Here the CDR3 DNA reads TGTGCCAGCAGCTTAGGTTTGACGGGAGACAGGAATGAGCAGTTCTTC.

This clone was recorded only once. The V call is TRBV5-4, the J call TRBJ1-4, with D unresolved. The germline V gene encodes CDR1 SGHNT and CDR2 YYREEE (reference sequence). The V and J ends lost 4 bases and 8 bases respectively, with 15 bases between them. CDR3 length: 14 residues. The CDR3 DNA sequence: TGTGCCAGCAGCCCGCCCGGGCGAGGGGAAAAACTGTTTTTT. This codes for CASSPPGRGEKLFF. Together with reference TRBV5-4 and TRBJ1-4, the CDR3 gives the full variable domain: ETGVTQSPTHLIKTRGQQVTLRCSSQSGHNTVSWYQQALGQGPQFIFQYYREEENGRGNFPPRFSGLQFPNYSSELNVNALELDDSALYLCASSPPGRGEKLFFGSGTQLSVL.

V is TRBV19 and J is TRBJ1-6; 9 nucleotides align to TRBD1. CDR1 and CDR2 (germline): LNHDA, SQIVND (reference sequence). The V gene end was trimmed by 5 bases and the J gene end by 7 bases; junction bases not matched to a gene: 6. The length of the CDR3 is 15 residues. Written as DNA, the CDR3 is TGTGCCAGTAGTTCCGCCGACAGGGGGAATTCACCCCTCCACTTT. Protein: CASSSADRGNSPLHF.

CDR3 sequence reads: CARSVSVPAYV. In DNA, the CDR3 is TGTGCCAGAAGCGTTAGCGTGCCTGCCTACGTC. This sequence joins TRBV7-5 and TRBJ2-7; the DNA was not compared with TRBD2, the D call given in the table. TRBV7-5 is designated a pseudogene. The CDR3 totals 11 residues.

V usage is TRBV4-2 and J usage is TRBJ1-1, with D possibly TRBD1 on 6 matching bases. V was shortened by 4 bases and J by 0 bases, with 9 bases between the two germline ends. The CDR3 sequence is 14 residues long. Germline V gives CDR1 LGHNA, CDR2 YNFKEQ. CDR3 coding DNA: TGTGCCAGCAGCCTGGACAGCATGAACACTGAAGCTTTCTTT. Amino acid sequence: CASSLDSMNTEAFF.

The J gene is TRBJ1-2, the V gene TRBV4-3; maybe TRBD1 (5 bases). Germline V CDR1 and CDR2: LGHNA, YSLEER. CDR3 length equals 15 residues. V lost 0 bases and J lost 4, with 12 bases in between. The DNA for the CDR3 is TGCGCCAGCAGCCAAGATAGCCTCGGGGCCTATGGCTACACCTTC. Protein: CASSQDSLGAYGYTF.

This clone was recorded once. The rearrangement links TRBV11-2 to TRBJ1-3; D is ambiguous. Per the germline V gene, CDR1 is SGHAT and CDR2 is FQNNGV. There are 15 residues in the CDR3. V was pared by 0 bases and J by 8 bases, with 14 bases between. The CDR3 sequence is CASSLDRSVGYTIYF. CDR3 sequence (DNA): TGTGCCAGCAGCTTAGATCGTTCCGTGGGGTACACCATATATTTT.

J is TRBJ1-5 and V is TRBV29-1; D is uncertain. The CDR3 is 12 amino acids. Germline V gene sequence: CDR1 SQVTM, CDR2 ANQGSEA. The V end lost 4 bases, the J end lost 3 bases, and 7 bases lay between the germline ends. CDR3 sequence (DNA): TGCAGCGTTGCGGGAAACAATCAGCCCCAGCATTTT. It encodes CSVAGNNQPQHF.

The gene calls are TRBV20-1 and TRBJ1-2; D ambiguous. CDR3 length equals 11 residues. The germline V gene encodes CDR1 DFQATT and CDR2 SNEGSKA (reference sequence). Trimming shortened V by 3 bases and J by 4 bases, and 6 bases separated the two germline ends. The CDR3 here is CSASSAYGYTF. The CDR3 DNA follows: TGCAGTGCTAGTTCGGCCTATGGCTACACCTTC.

The chain has TRBV6-1 and TRBJ2-7; possible D gene TRBD1, 6 bases. Between the trimmed V and J ends, which lost 6 bases and 4 bases, there was a span of 10 bases. This CDR3 region has 12 residues. Looked up from germline, CDR1 is MNHNS and CDR2 is SASEGT. CDR3 DNA sequence: TGTGCCAGCAGCCCACAGGGTTACGAGCAGTACGTC. This sequence encodes CASSPQGYEQYV.

A single count supports this clone. The V and J genes are TRBV10-1 and TRBJ1-1; tentatively, D is TRBD1 (5 bases). Germline CDR1 is WNHNN and CDR2 is SYGVQD (reference sequence). Trimming cost V 0 bases and J 1 base, with 12 bases left between them. The CDR3 loop spans 16 amino acids. CDR3: CASSESQGNRNTEAFF. CDR3 DNA sequence: TGCGCCAGCAGTGAGTCGCAGGGAAATCGGAACACTGAAGCTTTCTTT.

This clone was seen more than once but under ten times. This chain uses TRBV7-2 with TRBJ2-2, with D unclear. The CDR3 runs 14 residues. V lost 5 bases and J 2 bases, leaving 9 bases between the germline ends. CDR1 is SGHTA and CDR2 is FQGNSA in the germline V gene. The chain's CDR3 is CASSQIGNTGELFF. The CDR3 DNA sequence: TGTGCCAGCAGCCAGATTGGAAACACCGGGGAGCTGTTTTTT.

The gene calls are TRBV5-4 and TRBJ2-1; 8 nucleotides agree with TRBD1. From germline, CDR1 is SGHNT and CDR2 YYREEE (reference sequence). This CDR3 has 15 residues. The trim removed 2 bases at V and 6 bases at J, leaving 7 bases unmatched. CDR3 DNA: TGTGCCAGCAGCTTTTTACAGGGGGACACCAATGAGCAGTTCTTC. Translated, it gives CASSFLQGDTNEQFF.

V is TRBV12-5 and J is TRBJ1-2; 8 nucleotides line up with TRBD1. This CDR3 has 16 residues. Germline V gene lookup returns CDR1 LGHNT and CDR2 FRNRAP. The trim removed 3 bases at V and 0 bases at J, leaving 6 bases unmatched. The CDR3 bases are TGTGCTAGTGGTTTCCGCACAGGGGGAACTAACTATGGCTACACCTTC. Its protein is CASGFRTGGTNYGYTF.